This TCR beta chain was recorded in a study of shared clonotypes between healthy human individuals. As for the study in general: Sampling drew on donors who were a couple of women and a few men aged 18 to 49.

The CDR3 runs to 15 residues. Germline V CDR1 and CDR2: MNHNS, SASEGT. V shed 4 bases and J 4 bases; nucleotides not matched to a gene: 5. As handled by the study authors: ImmunoSEQ gave junction-only sequences without quality scores, so filtering differed. Measured with immunoSEQ multiplex PCR; TCRdb has only the in-frame clones, and not every one. The V and J calls and the clone size are those of that table, but D and trimming were determined from the DNA. The top ten clones hold 0.1% to 0.15% of a sample with around 2.1 million clones, about 94% of them seen once. The clonotype was recovered from a man between 18 and 29 years old in good health. The rearrangement links TRBV6-1 to TRBJ1-4; 8 bases line up with TRBD1. Sequencing was performed on naive CD4+ T cells sorted from blood. Subset defined: CD45RA+ positively selected. The CDR3 reads CASSGQGAFNEKLFF. CDR3 bases: TGTGCCAGCAGTGGGCAGGGGGCCTTTAATGAAAAACTGTTTTTT.